This TCR beta chain is from a study of blood T cell repertoires in COVID-19. Libraries were prepared by immunoSEQ multiplex PCR; TCRdb keeps only in-frame clonotypes and omits some of them. The top ten hold roughly 3.5% of the sample, which has 150,000 to 200,000 clones, around nine tenths seen once. Germline lookup yields CDR1 SGHNT and CDR2 YYREEE (reference sequence). Trimming took 4 bases from V and 3 from J, leaving 17 bases between them. The CDR3 runs 17 residues. The chain joins TRBV5-4 to TRBJ1-6; no clear D. Sequencing was done on a sample of peripheral blood. This TCR derives from a man between 65 and 85 years old with acute or convalescent COVID-19. The CDR3 region is CASSLRELYLYNSPLHF. CDR3 coding DNA: TGTGCCAGCAGCCTCCGAGAACTGTACCTCTATAATTCACCCCTCCACTTT.